A selection of T cell receptor beta chains follows, all from one sample in a study of PD-L1 blockade in urothelial cancer. Sequencing used immunoSEQ multiplex PCR; TCRdb keeps in-frame clones, though not all of them. Here the sample spans some 52,000 clones, approximately 80% being singletons. Sequencing used PBMCs, obtained around atezolizumab (anti-PD-L1) treatment. Receptors originate from a man in his 70s with urothelial cancer. Both conserved end residues are part of each CDR3. The D gene is left open where the match is weak. Only part of the rows carry a size: once, few, many, or a class if the clone is expanded.

clone_size	j_call	v_call	d_call	cdr3_aa	cdr3_nt
NA	TRBJ2-5	TRBV19	TRBD2	CASSIGLTSGGTLQETQYF	TGTGCCAGTAGTATAGGCCTCACTAGCGGGGGGACGCTGCAAGAGACCCAGTACTTC
NA	TRBJ1-1	TRBV19	NA	CASSIAAGSLNTEAFF	TGTGCCAGTAGTATCGCGGCGGGCAGTTTGAACACTGAAGCTTTCTTT
NA	TRBJ2-2	TRBV5-1	TRBD2	CASSLLAGVNSGELFF	TGCGCCAGCAGCTTACTAGCGGGAGTCAACTCCGGGGAGCTGTTTTTT
NA	TRBJ1-2	TRBV7-2	NA	CASSHTWENYGYTF	TGTGCCAGCAGCCATACCTGGGAGAACTATGGCTACACCTTC
few	TRBJ1-5	TRBV19	TRBD1	CASSGTGGNQPQHF	TGTGCCAGTAGTGGGACAGGGGGCAATCAGCCCCAGCATTTT
NA	TRBJ1-2	TRBV6-1	TRBD1	CASSESRGLGYTF	TGTGCCAGCAGTGAATCGAGGGGGCTGGGCTACACCTTC
NA	TRBJ1-2	TRBV5-4	TRBD1	CASSGQGGPYGYTF	TGTGCCAGCAGCGGGCAAGGGGGCCCCTATGGCTACACCTTC
few	TRBJ2-1	TRBV7-2	TRBD2	CASAGGHGNEQFF	TGTGCCAGCGCGGGAGGGCACGGGAATGAGCAGTTCTTC
NA	TRBJ2-3	TRBV4-2	NA	CASSQRQTRSGDTQYF	TGTGCCAGCAGCCAACGCCAGACTAGATCAGGAGATACGCAGTATTTT
NA	TRBJ1-1	TRBV6-6	TRBD1	CASSYSSTGGRTEAFF	TGTGCCAGCAGTTACTCGTCAACAGGGGGCAGGACTGAAGCTTTCTTT
NA	TRBJ2-5	TRBV5-4	TRBD1	CASSFTGGQETQYF	TGTGCCAGCAGCTTCACAGGGGGCCAGGAGACCCAGTACTTC
NA	TRBJ2-7	TRBV19	TRBD1	CASSALDRGYEQYF	TGTGCCAGTAGTGCTTTAGACAGGGGTTACGAGCAGTACTTC
NA	TRBJ2-3	TRBV4-1	NA	CASHPGLALGGTDTQYF	TGCGCCAGCCACCCTGGGCTAGCATTGGGAGGAACAGATACGCAGTATTTT
NA	TRBJ1-2	TRBV9	NA	CASSVDLANYGYTF	TGTGCCAGCAGCGTAGATCTCGCTAACTATGGCTACACCTTC
NA	TRBJ1-6	TRBV6-6	NA	CASSYPRRLHF	TGTGCCAGCAGTTACCCCAGGCGCCTCCACTTT
NA	TRBJ2-3	TRBV19	NA	CASRLGQPTDTQYF	TGTGCCAGTCGGTTAGGACAGCCCACAGATACGCAGTATTTT
NA	TRBJ2-5	TRBV28	NA	CASSLWTGETQYF	TGTGCCAGCAGTTTATGGACGGGAGAGACCCAGTACTTC
NA	TRBJ1-2	TRBV18	NA	CASSPTESYGYTF	TGTGCCAGCTCACCGACAGAAAGCTATGGCTACACCTTC
NA	TRBJ1-4	TRBV25-1	NA	CASSDQGTTNEKLFF	TGTGCCAGCAGTGATCAGGGGACAACTAATGAAAAACTGTTTTTT
NA	TRBJ1-1	TRBV2	NA	CASSFDLWANTEAFF	TGTGCCAGCAGTTTCGACCTTTGGGCCAACACTGAAGCTTTCTTT
few	TRBJ1-2	TRBV15	NA	CATSRDRAPGRGYTF	TGTGCCACCAGCAGAGATAGGGCCCCGGGAAGGGGCTACACCTTC
NA	TRBJ1-6	TRBV6-6	TRBD1	CASSYSGQFSPLHF	TGTGCCAGCAGTTACTCGGGACAGTTCTCACCCCTCCACTTT